Listed here are 19 T cell receptor beta chains from one sample, sequenced in a study of CD8+CD57+ T cells in acquired aplastic anemia. CD8+CD57+ cell expansion had been shown by flow cytometry in patients chosen for sequencing. The template used for profiling TCR beta VDJ and CDR3 was genomic DNA. MiXCR, applied by TCRdb to the reads, yields one record per CDR3 protein. The data show a few hundred thousand distinct CDR3 sequences, with about 50% seen just once and around 1.3% held by the top ten. Sequencing input: sorted CD4+, CD8+, or CD8+CD57+ T cells (not recorded which) from PBMCs. The origin of the receptors is a human donor with aplastic anemia.

This clonotype was counted a few times. CDR3 amino acids: CASSPGQFTDTQYF. CDR3 bases: TGTGCCAGCAGCCCGGGACAATTCACAGATACGCAGTATTTT. The chain recombines TRBV7-8 with TRBJ2-3, with D tentatively TRBD1 (6 bases). Germline loops: CDR1 SGHVS, CDR2 FQNEAQ. The CDR3 is 14 amino acids. The V end lost 5 bases, the J end lost 2 bases, and 11 bases lay between the germline ends.

J is TRBJ2-1 and V is TRBV24-1, with D hard to call. CDR3 length: 14 amino acids. The germline V and J ends were trimmed by 6 bases and 9 bases, with 17 bases remaining between them. Germline V CDR1 and CDR2: KGHDR, SFDVKD. Here the CDR3 DNA reads TGTGCCACCAGTCTTGAAGGGTCTAAAAGTGAGCAGTTCTTC. Translation: CATSLEGSKSEQFF.

This clonotype occurred many times. The V and J genes are TRBV5-1 and TRBJ2-7, with D uncertain. This CDR3 contains 11 residues. Trimming took off 0 bases at V and 6 bases at J, with 4 bases between the two ends. Per the germline V gene, CDR1 is SGHRS and CDR2 is YFSETQ. CDR3: CASSLEAEQYF. In nucleotides, the CDR3 is TGCGCCAGCAGCTTGGAGGCCGAGCAGTACTTC.

In DNA, the CDR3 is TGTGCCAGCAGCTTGACAGTTTCTCGGCAGTACTTC. The encoded protein is CASSLTVSRQYF. The J gene is TRBJ2-7, the V gene TRBV5-6; D ambiguous. The V end lost 1 base, the J end lost 9 bases, and 11 bases lay between the germline ends. The CDR3 consists of 12 residues. Germline V gives CDR1 SGHDT, CDR2 YYEEEE.

A note on this clonotype: A read error may produce the germline difference seen at one junction end. Here the CDR3 reads CATSDPIGPANEQFF. DNA for the CDR3: TGTGCCACCAGTGATCCAATTGGGCCAGCCAATGAGCAGTTCTTT. This sequence joins TRBV24-1 and TRBJ2-1; D remains ambiguous. CDR3 length equals 15 residues. CDR1 KGHDR and CDR2 SFDVKD come from the germline V gene.

The chain has TRBV10-1 and TRBJ2-1; D might be TRBD2 (5 bases). V was clipped by 3 bases and J by 12 bases, with 18 bases between them. This CDR3 spans 14 amino acids. CDR1 WNHNN and CDR2 SYGVQD come from the germline V gene (reference sequence). In nucleotides, the CDR3 is TGCGCCAGCAGTGATGGGAGTCCTTCGGAGGTGCAGTTCTTC. Amino acids: CASSDGSPSEVQFF.

This clonotype showed up just once. The chain links TRBV7-2 to TRBJ1-1; TRBD1 is a possible D gene (5 bases). Per the germline V gene, CDR1 is SGHTA and CDR2 is FQGNSA. This CDR3 is 12 amino acids long. Trimming left V 0 bases short and J 10 bases short, with 9 bases between. Here the CDR3 reads CASSLAGTRAFF. The CDR3 coding sequence is TGTGCCAGCAGCTTAGCAGGGACTCGAGCTTTCTTT.

The J gene is TRBJ2-7, the V gene TRBV5-1; 10 bases agree with TRBD1. CDR1 and CDR2 from the germline V gene are SGHRS and YFSETQ. Trimming took 5 bases from V and 5 from J; bases not matched to a gene: 7. The CDR3 is made up of 14 amino acids. The CDR3 is CASRYGQGEDEQYF. The CDR3 nucleotides are TGCGCCAGCAGATATGGACAGGGGGAAGACGAGCAGTACTTC.

Concerning this clonotype: The conserved phenylalanine or tryptophan is not found at the CDR3 terminus, so this likely reflects a read error. Here the CDR3 reads CASSLGPLADTQYS. CDR3 sequence (DNA): TGTGCCAGCAGCTTGGGCCCACTAGCAGATACGCAGTATTCT. V is TRBV9 and J is TRBJ2-3; maybe TRBD2 (5 bases). V was trimmed by 4 bases and J by 4 bases, leaving 13 bases between them. The CDR3 has 14 amino acids. Germline-derived CDR1 and CDR2 are SGDLS and YYNGEE.

V usage is TRBV7-9 and J usage is TRBJ1-6; D possibly corresponds to TRBD1 (5 bases). The ends were cut back, 2 bases at V and 9 bases at J, with 14 bases in the middle. The CDR3 length is 15 residues. Germline CDR1 reads SEHNR; CDR2 reads FQNEAQ (reference sequence). The CDR3 DNA reads as TGTGCCAGCAGCTTAAACGGGACCCCGGGTTCACCCCTCCACTTT. Amino acids: CASSLNGTPGSPLHF. Using reference TRBV7-9 and TRBJ1-6 for the parts outside the CDR3, the full variable domain is DTGVSQNPRHKITKRGQNVTFRCDPISEHNRLYWYRQTLGQGPEFLTYFQNEAQLEKSRLLSDRFSAERPKGSFSTLEIQRTEQGDSAMYLCASSLNGTPGSPLHFGNGTRLTVT.

The chain links TRBV5-1 to TRBJ2-7; a possible D gene is TRBD1 (8 bases). From germline, CDR1 is SGHRS and CDR2 YFSETQ. V dropped 6 bases and J dropped 6 bases, with 22 bases sitting between them. The CDR3 consists of 15 residues. The CDR3 DNA reads as TGCGCCAGCACCCTGGGGGGGACAGGAATTAGCGAGCAGTACTTC. This encodes CASTLGGTGISEQYF.

This chain joins TRBV2 and TRBJ2-3, with TRBD2 matching over 10 bases. Per the germline V gene, CDR1 is SNHLY and CDR2 is FYNNEI. This CDR3 comprises 15 residues. With 6 bases clipped from V and 6 bases from J, the junction kept 9 bases outside the gene matches. This CDR3 is CASRALAGEVDTQYF. The CDR3 DNA reads as TGTGCCAGCAGAGCTCTAGCGGGAGAGGTGGATACGCAGTATTTT.

The CDR3 nucleotides are TGTGCCATCAGAACCCTAATCATAACCGGGACAGGGGCGGGTATCGACTATGGCTACACCTTC. Protein sequence: CAIRTLIITGTGAGIDYGYTF. The chain couples TRBV10-3 to TRBJ1-2, with 10 bases fitting TRBD1. The germline V gene encodes CDR1 ENHRY and CDR2 SYGVKD. This CDR3 is built from 21 residues. Trimming took 6 bases from V and 3 from J; bases not matched to a gene: 25.

This clonotype was picked up many times. The V and J genes are TRBV6-6 and TRBJ2-2; possibly TRBD2 for D (5 bases). There are 14 residues in the CDR3. Trimming shortened V by 6 bases and J by 6 bases, and 14 bases separated the two germline ends. Germline V gene sequence: CDR1 MNHNY, CDR2 SVGAGI (reference sequence). In DNA, the CDR3 is TGTGCCAGCAGACTATCCGGACTGTCCGGGGAGCTGTTTTTT. This codes for CASRLSGLSGELFF.

The chain couples TRBV20-1 to TRBJ2-3; 7 bases match TRBD2. Germline CDR1 DFQATT, CDR2 SNEGSKA (reference sequence). The CDR3 loop spans 15 amino acids. V lost 6 bases, J lost 3 bases, and 12 bases stayed unmatched. The CDR3 region has the DNA TGCAGTGCCCGGAGGATAAGCGGGATGACAGATACGCAGTATTTT. The encoded protein is CSARRISGMTDTQYF.

The chain recombines TRBV10-3 with TRBJ1-3, with D hard to call. V was pared by 0 bases and J by 3 bases, with 9 bases between. The germline V gene has CDR1 ENHRY and CDR2 SYGVKD. The CDR3 runs 15 residues. The CDR3 is CAISESPGIGNTIYF. The CDR3 DNA reads as TGTGCCATCAGTGAGTCGCCCGGCATTGGAAACACCATATATTTT.

The chain recombines TRBV15 with TRBJ2-1; the D call may be TRBD1 or TRBD2 (5 bases each). Germline CDR1 LNHNV, CDR2 YYDKDF (reference sequence). The CDR3 runs 15 residues. Trimming left V 4 bases short and J 10 bases short, with 20 bases between. CDR3: CATSNPGPVRSEQFF. The CDR3 DNA reads TGTGCCACCAGCAATCCGGGACCCGTTCGGTCCGAGCAGTTCTTC.

By frequency in the sample, this clonotype is medium-sized. J is TRBJ1-6 and V is TRBV7-9; tentatively, D is TRBD1 (6 bases). In germline, CDR1 is SEHNR, CDR2 FQNEAQ (reference sequence). This CDR3 contains 14 residues. V dropped 6 bases and J dropped 5 bases, with 11 bases sitting between them. CDR3 region: CASSFGQNNSPLHF. In DNA, the CDR3 is TGTGCCAGCAGTTTTGGACAGAATAATTCACCCCTCCACTTT.

This sequence joins TRBV15 and TRBJ2-1; 11 bases agree with TRBD1. Germline loops: CDR1 LNHNV, CDR2 YYDKDF (reference sequence). The CDR3 covers 16 residues. The V segment lost 2 bases and the J segment 6 bases; nucleotides outside the gene matches: 6. CDR3 nucleotide sequence: TGTGCCACCAGCAGAAGAGCCGGGACAGGGGGCAATGAGCAGTTCTTC. Translating gives CATSRRAGTGGNEQFF. Complete variable domain (other parts from reference TRBV15 and TRBJ2-1): DAMVIQNPRYQVTQFGKPVTLSCSQTLNHNVMYWYQQKSSQAPKLLFHYYDKDFNNEADTPDNFQSRRPNTSFCFLDIRSPGLGDTAMYLCATSRRAGTGGNEQFFGPGTRLTVL.